One T cell receptor (beta chain) is described in this entry. TCRdb keeps only in-frame clones here, not all; method: immunoSEQ multiplex PCR. The repertoire holds tens of thousands of clones, with around 94% as singletons. The sample is drawn from a study of technical replicates of blood from a handful of donors. The sample taken for sequencing was T cells isolated from PBMCs. The receptor was derived from a human donor in good health.

The CDR3 reads CASSPRQGRGYNEQFF. In DNA form, the CDR3 reads TGTGCCAGCAGCCCGCGACAGGGGAGGGGCTACAATGAGCAGTTCTTC. This chain joins TRBV7-9 and TRBJ2-1, with D tentatively TRBD1 (8 bases). V gave up 5 bases and J gave up 3 bases, with 17 bases separating them. Germline values: CDR1 SEHNR, CDR2 FQNEAQ (reference sequence). The CDR3 is made up of 16 amino acids. Supplemented by reference TRBV7-9 and TRBJ2-1, the full variable domain reads DTGVSQNPRHKITKRGQNVTFRCDPISEHNRLYWYRQTLGQGPEFLTYFQNEAQLEKSRLLSDRFSAERPKGSFSTLEIQRTEQGDSAMYLCASSPRQGRGYNEQFFGPGTRLTVL.